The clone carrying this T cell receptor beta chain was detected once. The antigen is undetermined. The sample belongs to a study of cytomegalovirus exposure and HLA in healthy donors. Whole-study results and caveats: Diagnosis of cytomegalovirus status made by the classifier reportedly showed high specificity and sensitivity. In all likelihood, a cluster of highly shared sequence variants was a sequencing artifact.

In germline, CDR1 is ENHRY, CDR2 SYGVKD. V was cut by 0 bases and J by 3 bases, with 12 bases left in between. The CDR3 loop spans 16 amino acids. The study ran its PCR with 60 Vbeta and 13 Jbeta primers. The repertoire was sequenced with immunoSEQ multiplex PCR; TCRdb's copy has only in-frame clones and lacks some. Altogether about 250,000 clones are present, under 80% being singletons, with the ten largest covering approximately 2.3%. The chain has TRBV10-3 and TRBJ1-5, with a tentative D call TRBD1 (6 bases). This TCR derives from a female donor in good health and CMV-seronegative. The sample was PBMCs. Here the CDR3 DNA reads TGTGCCATCAGTGAGTCAAGCAGGGGTTACAATCAGCCCCAGCATTTT. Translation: CAISESSRGYNQPQHF.